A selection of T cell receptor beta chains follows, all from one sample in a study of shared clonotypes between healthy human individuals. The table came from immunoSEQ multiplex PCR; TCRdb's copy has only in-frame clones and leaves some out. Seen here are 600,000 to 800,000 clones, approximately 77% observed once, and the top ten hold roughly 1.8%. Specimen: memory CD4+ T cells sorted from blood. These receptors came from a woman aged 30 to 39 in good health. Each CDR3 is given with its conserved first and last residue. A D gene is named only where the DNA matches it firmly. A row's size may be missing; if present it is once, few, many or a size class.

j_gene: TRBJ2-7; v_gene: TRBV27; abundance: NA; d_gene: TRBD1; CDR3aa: CASRPGTGYEQYF; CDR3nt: TGTGCCAGCAGACCCGGGACAGGGTACGAGCAGTACTTC
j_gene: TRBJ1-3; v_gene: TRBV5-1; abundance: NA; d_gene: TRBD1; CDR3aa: CASSHGTDGNTIYF; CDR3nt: TGCGCCAGCAGCCATGGGACAGATGGAAACACCATATATTTT
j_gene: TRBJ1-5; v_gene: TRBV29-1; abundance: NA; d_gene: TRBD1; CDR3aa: CSVGQGMDQPQHF; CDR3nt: TGCAGCGTTGGACAGGGGATGGATCAGCCCCAGCATTTT
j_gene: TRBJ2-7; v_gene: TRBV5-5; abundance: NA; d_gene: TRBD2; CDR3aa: CASSGGSGTSSYEQYF; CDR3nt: TGTGCCAGCAGCGGGGGTAGCGGGACCAGCTCCTACGAGCAGTACTTC
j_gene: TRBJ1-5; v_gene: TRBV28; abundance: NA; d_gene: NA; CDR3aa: CASSSYRDLAQPQHF; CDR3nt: TGTGCCAGCAGTTCATACAGGGACCTAGCACAGCCCCAGCATTTT
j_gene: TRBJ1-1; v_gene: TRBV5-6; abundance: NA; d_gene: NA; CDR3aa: CASSPTGGNTEAFF; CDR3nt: TGTGCCAGCAGCCCCACCGGCGGTAACACTGAAGCTTTCTTT
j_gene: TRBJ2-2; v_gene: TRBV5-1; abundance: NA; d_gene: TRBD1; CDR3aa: CASSLLTGVATGELFF; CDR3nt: TGCGCCAGCAGCCTACTGACAGGGGTTGCCACCGGGGAGCTGTTTTTT
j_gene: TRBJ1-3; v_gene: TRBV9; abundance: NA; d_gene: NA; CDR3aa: CASSATYGGGNTIYF; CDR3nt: TGTGCCAGCAGCGCAACATACGGCGGTGGAAACACCATATATTTT
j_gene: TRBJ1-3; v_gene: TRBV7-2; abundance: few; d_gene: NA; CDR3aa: CASSSTPGNTIYF; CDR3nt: TGTGCCAGCAGCTCAACCCCTGGAAACACCATATATTTT
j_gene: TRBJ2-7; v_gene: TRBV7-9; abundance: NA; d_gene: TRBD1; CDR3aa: CASRDTGQLAYEQYF; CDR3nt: TGTGCCAGCAGAGACACGGGACAGCTCGCCTACGAGCAGTACTTC
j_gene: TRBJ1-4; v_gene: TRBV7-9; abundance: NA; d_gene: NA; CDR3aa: CASSLAWPAALREKLFF; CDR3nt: TGTGCCAGCAGCTTAGCGTGGCCTGCAGCTTTGCGTGAAAAACTGTTTTTT
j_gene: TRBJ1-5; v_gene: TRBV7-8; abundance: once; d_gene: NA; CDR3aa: CASSLELRSNQPQHF; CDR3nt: TGTGCCAGCAGCTTAGAACTGCGTAGCAATCAGCCCCAGCATTTT
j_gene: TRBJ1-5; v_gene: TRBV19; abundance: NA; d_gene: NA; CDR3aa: CASSMIGNQPQHF; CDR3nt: TGTGCCAGTAGTATGATCGGCAATCAGCCCCAGCATTTT
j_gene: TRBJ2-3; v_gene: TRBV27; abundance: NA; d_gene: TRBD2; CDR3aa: CASSSPQLAGGYTQYF; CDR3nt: TGTGCCAGCAGTTCCCCCCAATTAGCGGGAGGTTATACGCAGTATTTT
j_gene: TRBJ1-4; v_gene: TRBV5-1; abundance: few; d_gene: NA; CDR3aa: CASSPGSPNEKLFF; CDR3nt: TGCGCCAGCAGCCCAGGGTCACCTAATGAAAAACTGTTTTTT
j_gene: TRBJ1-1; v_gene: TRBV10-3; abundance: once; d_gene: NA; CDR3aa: CAIRGGANTEAFF; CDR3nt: TGTGCCATCCGTGGGGGGGCGAACACTGAAGCTTTCTTT
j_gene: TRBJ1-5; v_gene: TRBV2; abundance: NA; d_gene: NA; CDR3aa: CASSAYWGGNQPQHF; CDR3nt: TGTGCCAGCAGTGCTTACTGGGGAGGCAATCAGCCCCAGCATTTT
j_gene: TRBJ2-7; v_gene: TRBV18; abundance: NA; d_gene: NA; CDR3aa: CASSPPDLGSYEQYF; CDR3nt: TGTGCCAGCTCACCACCGGACCTAGGGTCCTACGAGCAGTACTTC